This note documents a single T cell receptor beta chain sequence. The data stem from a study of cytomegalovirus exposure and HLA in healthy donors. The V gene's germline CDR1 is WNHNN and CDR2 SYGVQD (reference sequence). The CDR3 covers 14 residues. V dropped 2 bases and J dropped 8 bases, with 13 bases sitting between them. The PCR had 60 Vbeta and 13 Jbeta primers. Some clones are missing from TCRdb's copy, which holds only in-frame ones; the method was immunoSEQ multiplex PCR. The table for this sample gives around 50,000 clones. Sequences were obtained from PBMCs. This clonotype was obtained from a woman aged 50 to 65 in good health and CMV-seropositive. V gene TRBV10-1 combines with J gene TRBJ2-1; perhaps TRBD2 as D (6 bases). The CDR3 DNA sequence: TGCGCCAGCAGTGAGGGAGGGCCTGAGGATGAGCAGTTCTTC. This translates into CASSEGGPEDEQFF.